Following are 27 T cell receptor beta chains from one sample sequenced in a study of control samples from healthy donors and cancer patients. Assay: immunoSEQ multiplex PCR; the TCRdb copy retains only in-frame clones and omits some. The sample holds some 71,000 clones, around 87% seen once. The specimen was PBMCs. The receptors here all came from a woman in her 50s with head and neck cancer.

In its sample, this clone was seen a few times. The V gene is TRBV6-5, the J gene TRBJ2-7; D might be TRBD1 (7 bases). The CDR3 is 14 residues long. Deletions cut 7 bases from V and 0 bases from J, with 13 bases between. Germline CDR1 MNHEY, CDR2 SVGAGI. CDR3 in DNA: TGTGCCAGCATTCGACAGGGAGGCTCCTACGAGCAGTACTTC. This translates into CASIRQGGSYEQYF.

V and J are TRBV4-2 and TRBJ2-2; the D call may be TRBD1 or TRBD2 (7 bases each). Germline V gene data show CDR1 as LGHNA and CDR2 as YNFKEQ. The CDR3 is 16 amino acids. The germline V and J ends were trimmed by 1 base and 4 bases, with 13 bases remaining between them. The CDR3 spells CASSQAQGGPTGELFF. In nucleotides, the CDR3 is TGTGCCAGCAGCCAAGCGCAGGGGGGGCCCACCGGGGAGCTGTTTTTT.

The chain combines TRBV1 with TRBJ2-7. TRBV1 is a recognized pseudogene. This CDR3 is 11 amino acids long. CDR3 amino acids: CTSSQNYEQYF. The DNA of the CDR3 is TGCACCAGCAGCCAAAACTACGAGCAGTACTTC.

The chain uses TRBV29-1 and TRBJ1-1; maybe TRBD1 (5 bases). Germline-derived CDR1 and CDR2 are SQVTM and ANQGSEA. Trimming shortened V by 6 bases and J by 2 bases, and 16 bases separated the two germline ends. This CDR3 spans 14 amino acids. The CDR3 DNA follows: TGCAGCGTCAGTTCCAGGGTACCTAACACTGAAGCTTTCTTT. Translating gives CSVSSRVPNTEAFF. Looking up the rest from reference TRBV29-1 and TRBJ1-1 gives the full variable domain: SAVISQKPSRDICQRGTSLTIQCQVDSQVTMMFWYRQQPGQSLTLIATANQGSEATYESGFVIDKFPISRPNLTFSTLTVSNMSPEDSSIYLCSVSSRVPNTEAFFGQGTRLTVV.

This sequence joins TRBV7-3 and TRBJ1-1; a weak D match, TRBD1 (5 bases). The CDR3 has 13 amino acids. CDR1 and CDR2 from the germline V gene are SGHTA and FQGTGA. V dropped 5 bases and J dropped 1 base, with 8 bases sitting between them. The CDR3 loop is CASSQGPNTEAFF. CDR3 DNA sequence: TGTGCCAGCAGCCAGGGACCGAACACTGAAGCTTTCTTT.

In its sample, this clone was seen a few times. This chain connects TRBV30 to TRBJ1-5; D is perhaps TRBD1 (6 bases). Trimming left V 3 bases short and J 6 bases short, with 15 bases between. Germline values: CDR1 GTSNPN, CDR2 SVGIG (reference sequence). The CDR3 has 14 residues. The CDR3 protein is CAWSTTRGLQPQHF. The CDR3 DNA sequence: TGTGCCTGGAGCACAACGCGGGGGCTTCAGCCCCAGCATTTT. Full variable domain (missing parts from reference TRBV30 and TRBJ1-5): SQTIHQWPATLVQPVGSPLSLECTVEGTSNPNLYWYRQAAGRGLQLLFYSVGIGQISSEVPQNLSASRPQDRQFILSSKKLLLSDSGFYLCAWSTTRGLQPQHFGDGTRLSIL.

In regard to this clone: An end of the junction differs from the germline gene, which may be a read error. The gene calls are TRBV3-1 (or the pseudogene TRBV3-2) and TRBJ1-2; 8 bases map to TRBD1. This CDR3 is built from 11 residues. The germline CDR1 and CDR2 sequences are LGHDT and YNNKEL (reference sequence). Here the CDR3 reads CASSQKGQASF. CDR3 nucleotides: TGTGCCAGCAGCCAAAAGGGACAGGCATCATTC.

The V and J genes are TRBV6-5 and TRBJ1-1; 8 positions match TRBD1. There are 13 residues in the CDR3. CDR1 and CDR2 (germline): MNHEY, SVGAGI. V was pared by 6 bases and J by 11 bases, with 11 bases of the junction left unmatched. The CDR3 region is CASRPVQGAVAFF. The CDR3 DNA is TGTGCCAGCAGACCCGTGCAGGGGGCTGTGGCTTTCTTT.

The chain has TRBV18 and TRBJ1-2; no firm D call. V lost 3 bases and J 4 bases, leaving 15 bases between the germline ends. The CDR3 runs to 15 residues. CDR1 is KGHSH and CDR2 is LQKENI in the germline V gene. The CDR3 reads CASSPRRDGPYGYTF. DNA for the CDR3: TGTGCCAGCTCACCTCGGCGAGACGGCCCCTATGGCTACACCTTC. The full variable domain, with the rest looked up from reference TRBV18 and TRBJ1-2, is NAGVMQNPRHLVRRRGQEARLRCSPMKGHSHVYWYRQLPEEGLKFMVYLQKENIIDESGMPKERFSAEFPKEGPSILRIQQVVRGDSAAYFCASSPRRDGPYGYTFGSGTRLTVV.

The rearrangement joins TRBV2 to TRBJ2-3, with D possibly TRBD1 on 6 matching bases. Germline-derived CDR1 and CDR2 are SNHLY and FYNNEI. The CDR3 loop spans 15 amino acids. Trimming cost V 3 bases and J 0 bases, with 10 bases left between them. CDR3 DNA: TGTGCCAGCAGTGATCGCAGGGGAAGCACAGATACGCAGTATTTT. As protein: CASSDRRGSTDTQYF.

The genes are TRBV29-1 and TRBJ2-1, with TRBD2 matching over 8 bases. The germline V gene has CDR1 SQVTM and CDR2 ANQGSEA. V lost 6 bases and J lost 5; bases outside the gene matches: 12. This CDR3 is 15 amino acids long. CDR3 in amino acids: CSVVSRGGSNNEQFF. CDR3 nucleotides: TGCAGCGTGGTCAGCCGGGGGGGGTCGAACAATGAGCAGTTCTTC.

The chain recombines TRBV7-2 with TRBJ1-2; TRBD1 agrees at 8 bases. The CDR3 totals 14 residues. Trimming took 5 bases from V and 2 from J; bases not matched to a gene: 4. Per germline, CDR1 SGHTA and CDR2 FQGNSA. This CDR3 is CASSPTGGNYGYTF. The DNA of the CDR3 is TGTGCCAGCAGCCCTACAGGGGGAAACTATGGCTACACCTTC.

The V gene is TRBV3-1 (or the pseudogene TRBV3-2), the J gene TRBJ2-3; 9 bases are a match to TRBD2. The CDR3 totals 16 residues. The ends lost 1 base at V and 6 bases at J; junction bases unmatched: 8. CDR1 is LGHDT and CDR2 is YNNKEL in the germline V gene (reference sequence). CDR3: CASSQVGGGGADTQYF. The DNA of the CDR3 is TGTGCCAGCAGCCAAGTGGGCGGGGGGGGAGCTGATACGCAGTATTTT.

This clone has only one observation. This chain connects TRBV7-9 to TRBJ1-3; TRBD1 matches 7 bases. Germline CDR1 and CDR2: SEHNR and FQNEAQ (reference sequence). With V trimmed by 0 bases and J by 0 bases, 2 bases remained unmatched. The CDR3 sequence is 16 residues long. CDR3 bases: TGTGCCAGCAGCTTAGCGAAGGGGGCCTCTGGAAACACCATATATTTT. Amino acids: CASSLAKGASGNTIYF.

The table lists this clone with a few counts. The chain couples TRBV28 to TRBJ2-1, with TRBD1 matching over 8 bases. This CDR3 contains 15 residues. Germline V gene sequence: CDR1 MDHEN, CDR2 SYDVKM. V lost 2 bases, J lost 7 bases, and 7 bases stayed unmatched. Here the CDR3 reads CASSLAGGGQNEQFF. CDR3 coding DNA: TGTGCCAGCAGTTTAGCAGGGGGCGGGCAAAATGAGCAGTTCTTC.

The V call is TRBV7-3, the J call TRBJ2-1; 7 bases align to TRBD1. Trimming removed 5 bases from V and 6 bases from J; junction bases left unmatched: 7. The CDR3 extends over 14 amino acids. In germline, CDR1 is SGHTA, CDR2 FQGTGA. In DNA form, the CDR3 reads TGTGCCAGCAGCCTAGGGACAGTAAGCAATGAGCAGTTCTTC. Translated, it gives CASSLGTVSNEQFF.

This sequence joins TRBV2 and TRBJ1-3; D is perhaps TRBD1 (5 bases). Looked up from germline, CDR1 is SNHLY and CDR2 is FYNNEI. Trimming cost V 6 bases and J 7 bases, with 13 bases left between them. This CDR3 comprises 13 residues. The CDR3 DNA is TGTGCCAGCAGGAAAGGGGAGGGGAACACCATATATTTT. Protein sequence: CASRKGEGNTIYF.

This clone was counted only a few times. The rearrangement links TRBV7-9 to TRBJ2-7, with 15 positions matching TRBD2. The CDR3 covers 17 residues. V was clipped by 0 bases and J by 7 bases; unmatched bases: 7. The germline CDR1 and CDR2 sequences are SEHNR and FQNEAQ (reference sequence). Written as DNA, the CDR3 is TGTGCCAGCAGCTTAGCCTCCGGACTAGCGGGGGGGCGGGAGCAGTACTTC. It codes for CASSLASGLAGGREQYF. Using reference TRBV7-9 and TRBJ2-7 for the parts outside the CDR3, the full variable domain is DTGVSQNPRHKITKRGQNVTFRCDPISEHNRLYWYRQTLGQGPEFLTYFQNEAQLEKSRLLSDRFSAERPKGSFSTLEIQRTEQGDSAMYLCASSLASGLAGGREQYFGPGTRLTVT.

The chain joins TRBV7-9 to TRBJ2-7; D may be TRBD2 (5 bases). CDR1 is SEHNR, CDR2 FQNEAQ, per germline (reference sequence). The CDR3 runs to 15 residues. V dropped 2 bases and J dropped 1 base, with 12 bases sitting between them. The CDR3 DNA is TGTGCCAGCAGCTTAATCGGGCGAGGGTCCTACGAGCAGTACTTC. It specifies CASSLIGRGSYEQYF.

A single count supports this clone. The CDR3 bases are TGTGCCAGCAGTGAGGACGGCACTGAAGCTTTCTTT. Residues: CASSEDGTEAFF. The rearrangement joins TRBV12-3 or TRBV12-4 to TRBJ1-1; D ambiguous. There are 12 residues in the CDR3. Trimming stripped 5 bases from V and 4 bases from J, with 8 bases between.

V gene TRBV28 combines with J gene TRBJ2-1; the match to TRBD2 covers 7 bases. This CDR3 comprises 14 residues. The J segment lost 3 bases and the V segment lost 10 bases, leaving 9 bases of the junction unmatched. Looked up from germline, CDR1 is MDHEN and CDR2 is SYDVKM. In nucleotides, the CDR3 is TGTGCCACCCGTATCGGGGGGAACTACAATGAGCAGTTCTTC. Its translation: CATRIGGNYNEQFF.

V and J are TRBV30 and TRBJ1-4; possibly TRBD1 for D (5 bases). This CDR3 is 15 amino acids long. V gave up 2 bases and J gave up 4 bases, with 14 bases separating them. Per the germline V gene, CDR1 is GTSNPN and CDR2 is SVGIG (reference sequence). Written as DNA, the CDR3 is TGTGCCTGGAGTTATTCGGGCAGGGTTAATGAAAAACTGTTTTTT. Encoded protein: CAWSYSGRVNEKLFF.

V is TRBV24-1 and J is TRBJ2-1; 15 nucleotides align to TRBD2. The CDR3 extends over 19 amino acids. In germline, CDR1 is KGHDR, CDR2 SFDVKD. The V gene end was trimmed by 1 base and the J gene end by 3 bases; junction bases not matched to a gene: 6. Here the CDR3 reads CATSDFGLAGGHNYNEQFF. As DNA, the CDR3 is TGTGCCACCAGTGATTTCGGACTAGCGGGGGGGCATAACTACAATGAGCAGTTCTTC.

The chain couples TRBV7-2 to TRBJ2-1; D possibly corresponds to TRBD2 (6 bases). The V and J ends lost 5 bases and 5 bases respectively, with 16 bases between them. This CDR3 is 15 amino acids long. Germline CDR1 reads SGHTA; CDR2 reads FQGNSA. The chain's CDR3 is CASSAGEPGDNEQFF. In DNA, the CDR3 is TGTGCCAGCAGCGCCGGAGAGCCGGGGGACAATGAGCAGTTCTTC.

V is TRBV2 and J is TRBJ2-1; the match to TRBD2 covers 8 bases. V lost 0 bases, J lost 10 bases, and 2 bases stayed unmatched. The CDR3 contains 13 residues. Per germline, CDR1 SNHLY and CDR2 FYNNEI. This CDR3 reads CASSEASGGEQFF. The CDR3 bases are TGTGCCAGCAGTGAAGCATCGGGAGGGGAGCAGTTCTTC.

The chain recombines TRBV3-1 (or the pseudogene TRBV3-2) with TRBJ2-5, with D maybe TRBD1 (5 bases). Trimming removed 1 base from V and 3 bases from J, with 12 bases in between. Germline values: CDR1 LGHDT, CDR2 YNNKEL (reference sequence). The CDR3 is 15 residues long. This CDR3 is CASSQGGGEEETQYF. The DNA of the CDR3 is TGTGCCAGCAGCCAAGGGGGCGGCGAAGAAGAGACCCAGTACTTC.

J is TRBJ2-1 and V is TRBV27, with 15 bases that match TRBD2. Germline V gives CDR1 MNHEY, CDR2 SMNVEV (reference sequence). The CDR3 is 19 amino acids. The trim removed 4 bases at V and 0 bases at J, leaving 7 bases unmatched. Written as DNA, the CDR3 is TGTGCCAGCAGTTCCGGGACTAGCGGGAGGACCGCCTCCTACAATGAGCAGTTCTTC. Amino acid sequence: CASSSGTSGRTASYNEQFF.